Described below is a single TCR beta chain sequence and its context. What it recognizes is unknown. The data are from a study of cytomegalovirus exposure and HLA in healthy donors. The overall study: Later, an analysis reported that the 100 to 150 validation repertoires had used the same platform as the roughly 720 first-cohort repertoires.

Study-level results: Subsequent analysis showed first-cohort TCR clusters tending to co-occur in roughly 130 validation repertoires. The authors confirmed in vitro that a few CMV-associated chains were specific for CMV antigens. Associated with cytomegalovirus, according to the listing, were 150 to 200 TCR beta chains.

Sequencing used immunoSEQ multiplex PCR; TCRdb keeps in-frame clones, though not all of them. The data hold approximately 120,000 clones, with roughly 90% observed a single time. The CDR3 totals 15 residues. V shed 7 bases and J 2 bases; nucleotides not matched to a gene: 9. CDR1 is LNHDA and CDR2 is SQIVND in the germline V gene (reference sequence). The sample was PBMCs. This sequence was found in a young woman in good health and CMV-seronegative. The chain links TRBV19 to TRBJ2-5, with TRBD2 matching over 8 bases. The CDR3 loop is CASMELAGPQETQYF. The CDR3 nucleotides are TGTGCCAGTATGGAGTTAGCGGGGCCGCAAGAGACCCAGTACTTC.